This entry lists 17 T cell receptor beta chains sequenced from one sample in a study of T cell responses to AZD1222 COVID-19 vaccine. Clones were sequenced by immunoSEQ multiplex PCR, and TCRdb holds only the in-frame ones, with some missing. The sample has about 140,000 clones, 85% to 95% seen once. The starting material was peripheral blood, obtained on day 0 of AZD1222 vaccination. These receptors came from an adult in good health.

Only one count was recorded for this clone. For the CDR3, the DNA is TGTGCCAGCAGCTGGACGGGAAAGTACCAAGAGACCCAGTACTTC. Amino acid sequence: CASSWTGKYQETQYF. The V gene is TRBV5-4, the J gene TRBJ2-5; weak D call: TRBD2 (5 bases). The CDR3 extends over 15 amino acids. Trimming removed 3 bases from V and 0 bases from J, with 12 bases in between. Germline CDR1 SGHNT, CDR2 YYREEE (reference sequence).

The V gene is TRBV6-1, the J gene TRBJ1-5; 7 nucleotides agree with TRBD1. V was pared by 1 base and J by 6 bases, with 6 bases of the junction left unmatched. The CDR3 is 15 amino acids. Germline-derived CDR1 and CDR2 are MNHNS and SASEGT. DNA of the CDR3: TGTGCCAGCAGTGAAGGGGGGACAGTCGGTCAGCCCCAGCATTTT. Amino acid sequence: CASSEGGTVGQPQHF.

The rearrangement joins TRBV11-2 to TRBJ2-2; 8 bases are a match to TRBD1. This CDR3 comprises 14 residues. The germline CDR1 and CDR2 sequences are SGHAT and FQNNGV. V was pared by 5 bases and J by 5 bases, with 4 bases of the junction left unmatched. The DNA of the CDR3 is TGTGCCAGCAGCCGGACAGGGAGGACCGGGGAGCTGTTTTTT. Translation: CASSRTGRTGELFF.

CDR3 amino acids: CASSVGRTNNEQFF. Written as DNA, the CDR3 is TGTGCCAGCAGTGTCGGACGGACGAACAATGAGCAGTTCTTC. This chain links TRBV7-9 with TRBJ2-1, with unresolved D. CDR3 length: 14 amino acids. Trimming removed 6 bases at V and 5 bases at J, with 14 bases between. The germline V gene encodes CDR1 SEHNR and CDR2 FQNEAQ (reference sequence).

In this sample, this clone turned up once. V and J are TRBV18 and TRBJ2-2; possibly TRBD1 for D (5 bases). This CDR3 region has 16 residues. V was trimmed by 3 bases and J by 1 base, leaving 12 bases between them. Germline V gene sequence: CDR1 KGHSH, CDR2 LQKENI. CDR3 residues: CASSPRVLRNTGELFF. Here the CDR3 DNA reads TGTGCCAGCTCACCCAGGGTGTTAAGGAACACCGGGGAGCTGTTTTTT.

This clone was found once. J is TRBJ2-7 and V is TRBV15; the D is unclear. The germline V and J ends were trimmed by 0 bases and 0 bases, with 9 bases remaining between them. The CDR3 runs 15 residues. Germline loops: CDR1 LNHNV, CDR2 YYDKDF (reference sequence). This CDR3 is CATSRDLLSSYEQYF. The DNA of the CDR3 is TGTGCCACCAGCAGAGATTTGTTAAGCTCCTACGAGCAGTACTTC. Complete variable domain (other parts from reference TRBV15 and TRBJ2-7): DAMVIQNPRYQVTQFGKPVTLSCSQTLNHNVMYWYQQKSSQAPKLLFHYYDKDFNNEADTPDNFQSRRPNTSFCFLDIRSPGLGDTAMYLCATSRDLLSSYEQYFGPGTRLTVT.

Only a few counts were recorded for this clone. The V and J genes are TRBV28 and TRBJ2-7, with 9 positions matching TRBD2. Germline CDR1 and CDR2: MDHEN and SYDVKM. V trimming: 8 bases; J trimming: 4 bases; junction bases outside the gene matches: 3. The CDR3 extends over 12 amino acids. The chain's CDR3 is CASHTSGYEQYF. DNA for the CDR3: TGTGCCAGCCATACTAGCGGGTACGAGCAGTACTTC.

The CDR3 spells CASSQVGGNREKLFF. The CDR3 coding sequence is TGTGCCAGCAGCCAAGTCGGCGGTAATCGGGAAAAACTGTTTTTT. The chain carries TRBV4-2 and TRBJ1-4; D remains ambiguous. The V end lost 1 base, the J end lost 8 bases, and 14 bases lay between the germline ends. CDR1 LGHNA and CDR2 YNFKEQ come from the germline V gene. CDR3 length: 15 residues.

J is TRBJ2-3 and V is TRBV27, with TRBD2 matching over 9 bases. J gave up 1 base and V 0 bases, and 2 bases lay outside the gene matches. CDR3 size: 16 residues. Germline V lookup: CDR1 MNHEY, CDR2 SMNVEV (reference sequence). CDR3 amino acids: CASSLSSGGGTDTQYF. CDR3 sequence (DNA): TGTGCCAGCAGTTTATCTAGCGGGGGTGGCACAGATACGCAGTATTTT.

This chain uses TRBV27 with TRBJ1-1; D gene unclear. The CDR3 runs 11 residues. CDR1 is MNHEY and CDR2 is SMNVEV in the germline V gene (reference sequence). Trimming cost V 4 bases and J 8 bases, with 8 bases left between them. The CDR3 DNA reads TGTGCCAGCAGTTCTTGGATGGAAGCTTTCTTT. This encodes CASSSWMEAFF.

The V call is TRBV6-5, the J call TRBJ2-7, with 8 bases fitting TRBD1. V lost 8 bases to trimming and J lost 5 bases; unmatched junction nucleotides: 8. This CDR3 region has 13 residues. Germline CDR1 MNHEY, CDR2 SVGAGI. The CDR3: CASHNRGRNEQYF. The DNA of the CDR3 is TGTGCCAGCCACAACAGGGGGAGAAACGAGCAGTACTTC.

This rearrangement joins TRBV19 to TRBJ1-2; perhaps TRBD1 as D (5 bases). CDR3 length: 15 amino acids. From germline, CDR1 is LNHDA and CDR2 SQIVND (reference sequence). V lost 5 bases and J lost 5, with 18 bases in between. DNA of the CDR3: TGTGCCAGTAGTCTTACAGGACCGGGGAGATATGGCTACACCTTC. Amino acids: CASSLTGPGRYGYTF.

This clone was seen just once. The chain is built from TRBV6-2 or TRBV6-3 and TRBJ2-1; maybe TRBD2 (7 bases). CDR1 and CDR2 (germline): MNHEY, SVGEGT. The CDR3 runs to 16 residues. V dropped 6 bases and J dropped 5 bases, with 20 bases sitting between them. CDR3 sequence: CASSDPAGASDNEQFF. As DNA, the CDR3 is TGTGCCAGCAGCGACCCGGCGGGGGCTTCGGACAATGAGCAGTTCTTC.

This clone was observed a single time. CDR3: CASSPLLETQYF. For the CDR3, the DNA is TGTGCCAGCAGCCCACTGTTGGAGACCCAGTACTTC. The rearrangement uses TRBV7-8 and TRBJ2-5; D unclear. With 5 bases removed from V and 5 bases from J, the gap between germline ends came to 9 bases. CDR3 length equals 12 residues. The germline V gene encodes CDR1 SGHVS and CDR2 FQNEAQ.

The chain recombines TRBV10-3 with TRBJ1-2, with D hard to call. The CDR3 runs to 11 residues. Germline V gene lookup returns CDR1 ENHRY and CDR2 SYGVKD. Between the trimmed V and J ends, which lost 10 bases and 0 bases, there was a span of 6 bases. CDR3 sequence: CATLTNYGYTF. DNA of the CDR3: TGTGCCACTCTTACTAACTATGGCTACACCTTC.

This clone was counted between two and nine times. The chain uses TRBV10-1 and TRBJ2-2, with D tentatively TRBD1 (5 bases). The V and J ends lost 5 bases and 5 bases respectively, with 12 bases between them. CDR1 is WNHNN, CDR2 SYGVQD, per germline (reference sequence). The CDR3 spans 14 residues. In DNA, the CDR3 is TGCGCCAGCAGTACGGCAGGGCGGACCGGGGAGCTGTTTTTT. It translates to CASSTAGRTGELFF.

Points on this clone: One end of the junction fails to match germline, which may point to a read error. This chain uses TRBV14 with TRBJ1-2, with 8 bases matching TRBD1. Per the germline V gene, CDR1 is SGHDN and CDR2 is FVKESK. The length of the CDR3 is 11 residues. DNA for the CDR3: TGTGCCAGCAGCCAAGATCTGGACAGGGTCTTC. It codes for CASSQDLDRVF.